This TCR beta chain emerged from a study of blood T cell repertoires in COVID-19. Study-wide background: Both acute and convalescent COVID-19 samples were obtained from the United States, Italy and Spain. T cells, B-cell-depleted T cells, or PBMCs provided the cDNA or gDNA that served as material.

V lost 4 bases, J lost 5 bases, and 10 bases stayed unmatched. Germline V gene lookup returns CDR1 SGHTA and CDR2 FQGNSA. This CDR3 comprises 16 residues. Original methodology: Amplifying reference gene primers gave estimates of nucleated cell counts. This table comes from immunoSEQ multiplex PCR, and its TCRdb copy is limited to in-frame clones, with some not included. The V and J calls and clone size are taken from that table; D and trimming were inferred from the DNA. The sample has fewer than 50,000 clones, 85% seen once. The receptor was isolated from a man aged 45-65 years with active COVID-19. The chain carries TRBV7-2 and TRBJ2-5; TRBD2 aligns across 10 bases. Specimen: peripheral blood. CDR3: CASSSSHSGGWETQYF. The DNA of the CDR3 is TGTGCCAGCAGCTCCTCCCATAGCGGGGGGTGGGAGACCCAGTACTTC. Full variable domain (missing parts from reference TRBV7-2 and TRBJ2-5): GAGVSQSPSNKVTEKGKDVELRCDPISGHTALYWYRQSLGQGLEFLIYFQGNSAPDKSGLPSDRFSAERTGGSVSTLTIQRTQQEDSAVYLCASSSSHSGGWETQYFGPGTRLLVL.